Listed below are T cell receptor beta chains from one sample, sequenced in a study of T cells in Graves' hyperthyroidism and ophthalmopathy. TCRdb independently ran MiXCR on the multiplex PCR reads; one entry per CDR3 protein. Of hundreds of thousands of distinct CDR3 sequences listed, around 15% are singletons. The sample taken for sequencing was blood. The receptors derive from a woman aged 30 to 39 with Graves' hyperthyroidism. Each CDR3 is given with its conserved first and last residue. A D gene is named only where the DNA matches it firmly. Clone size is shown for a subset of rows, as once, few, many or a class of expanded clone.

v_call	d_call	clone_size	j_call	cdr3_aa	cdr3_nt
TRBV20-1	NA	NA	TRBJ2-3	CSGSGLERPHYTDTQYF	TGCAGTGGTAGTGGATTGGAGCGGCCACATTACACAGATACGCAGTATTTT
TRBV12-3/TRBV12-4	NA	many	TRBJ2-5	CASSFLGLEETQYF	TGTGCCAGCAGTTTTTTAGGACTGGAAGAGACCCAGTACTTC
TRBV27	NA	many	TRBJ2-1	CASSTQVGNEQFF	TGTGCCAGCAGTACACAGGTCGGCAATGAGCAGTTCTTC
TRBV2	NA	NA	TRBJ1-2	CASSVTEEKIYGYTF	TGTGCCAGCAGTGTGACCGAAGAGAAGATCTATGGCTACACCTTC
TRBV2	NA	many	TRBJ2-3	CASSPGLQYTDTQYF	TGTGCCAGCAGCCCGGGACTCCAATACACAGATACGCAGTATTTT
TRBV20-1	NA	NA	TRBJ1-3	CSARGTGLLRGNTIYF	TGCAGTGCTAGGGGGACGGGCCTTTTACGTGGAAACACCATATATTTT
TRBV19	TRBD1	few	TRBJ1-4	CASSDRQGRNGKLFF	TGTGCCAGTAGTGACCGACAGGGCCGGAATGGAAAACTGTTTTTT
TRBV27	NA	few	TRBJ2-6	CASSLWNSGANVLTF	TGTGCCAGCAGTTTATGGAACTCTGGGGCCAACGTCCTGACTTTC
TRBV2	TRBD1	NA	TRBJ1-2	CASSGDRDYGYTF	TGTGCCAGCAGTGGGGACAGGGACTATGGCTACACCTTC
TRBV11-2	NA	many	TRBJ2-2	CASSPSGVGTGELFF	TGTGCCAGCAGCCCATCAGGGGTGGGAACCGGGGAGCTGTTTTTT
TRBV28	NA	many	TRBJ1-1	CASSFLGTLNTEAFF	TGTGCCAGCAGTTTTCTTGGGACATTGAACACTGAAGCTTTCTTT
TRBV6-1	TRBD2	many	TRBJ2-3	CASSDPGLAGAWDTQYF	TGTGCCAGCAGTGACCCCGGACTAGCGGGAGCTTGGGATACGCAGTATTTT
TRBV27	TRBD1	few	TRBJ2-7	CASSTRDRGWYEQYF	TGTGCCAGCAGTACCAGGGACAGGGGCTGGTACGAGCAGTACTTC
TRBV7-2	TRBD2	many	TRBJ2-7	CASSLLPSGGYEQYF	TGTGCCAGCAGCTTATTGCCTAGCGGGGGCTACGAGCAGTACTTC
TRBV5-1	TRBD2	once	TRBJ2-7	CASSLGASGIYEQYF	TGCGCCAGCAGCTTGGGGGCTAGCGGGATCTACGAGCAGTACTTC
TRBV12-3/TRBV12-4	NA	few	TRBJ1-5	CASSFMGGNNQPQHF	TGTGCCAGCAGTTTTATGGGGGGTAACAATCAGCCCCAGCATTTT
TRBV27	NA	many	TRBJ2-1	CASSLTGVFLYNEQFF	TGTGCCAGCAGTTTAACGGGGGTTTTTTTGTACAATGAGCAGTTCTTC
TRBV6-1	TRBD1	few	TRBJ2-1	CASRPTGVTYNEQFF	TGTGCCAGCAGGCCCACAGGGGTCACCTACAATGAGCAGTTCTTC
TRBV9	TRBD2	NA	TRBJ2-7	CASSVRSSGALYEQYF	TGTGCCAGCAGCGTGAGAAGCAGCGGGGCTTTATACGAGCAGTACTTC
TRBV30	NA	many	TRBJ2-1	CAWQGTPSSYNEQFF	TGTGCCTGGCAGGGGACCCCAAGTTCCTACAATGAGCAGTTCTTC
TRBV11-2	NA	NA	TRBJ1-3	CASSFRGLSGNSIYF	TGTGCCAGCAGCTTTCGGGGGTTAAGTGGAAACAGCATATATTTT
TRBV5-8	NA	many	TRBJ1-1	CASSPRWEEFTEAFF	TGTGCCAGCAGCCCCAGGTGGGAGGAGTTCACTGAAGCTTTCTTT
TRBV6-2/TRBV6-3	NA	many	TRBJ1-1	CASSPTRTVNTEAFF	TGTGCCAGCAGCCCTACCCGGACGGTGAACACTGAAGCTTTCTTT
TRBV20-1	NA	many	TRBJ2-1	CSARDPSSYNEQFF	TGCAGTGCTAGAGATCCAAGCTCCTACAATGAGCAGTTCTTC
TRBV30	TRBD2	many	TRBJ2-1	CASESLAGVFHEQFF	TGTGCCTCTGAATCACTAGCGGGAGTGTTCCATGAGCAGTTCTTC
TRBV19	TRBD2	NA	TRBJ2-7	CASSMASGSTYEQYF	TGTGCCAGTAGTATGGCTAGCGGTTCTACCTACGAGCAGTACTTC
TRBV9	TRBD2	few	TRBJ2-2	CASSVGKAGVNTGELFF	TGTGCCAGCAGCGTAGGGAAAGCGGGAGTGAACACCGGGGAGCTGTTTTTT
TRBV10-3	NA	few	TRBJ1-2	CAISGNYGYTF	TGTGCCATCAGTGGGAACTATGGCTACACCTTC